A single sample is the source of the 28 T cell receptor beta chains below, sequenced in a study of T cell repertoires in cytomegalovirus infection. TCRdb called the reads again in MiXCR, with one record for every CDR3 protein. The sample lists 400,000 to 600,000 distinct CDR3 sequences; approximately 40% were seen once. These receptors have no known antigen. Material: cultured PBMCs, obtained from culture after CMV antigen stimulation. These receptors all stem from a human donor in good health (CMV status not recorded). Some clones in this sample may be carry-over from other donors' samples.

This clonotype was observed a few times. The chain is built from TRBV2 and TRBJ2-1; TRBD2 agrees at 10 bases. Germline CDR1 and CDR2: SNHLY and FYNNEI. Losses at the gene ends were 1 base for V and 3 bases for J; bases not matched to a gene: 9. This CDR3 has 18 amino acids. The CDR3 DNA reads TGTGCCAGCAGTGAAGGTGAAGCGGGGGGGTTCTACTACAATGAGCAGTTCTTC. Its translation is CASSEGEAGGFYYNEQFF.

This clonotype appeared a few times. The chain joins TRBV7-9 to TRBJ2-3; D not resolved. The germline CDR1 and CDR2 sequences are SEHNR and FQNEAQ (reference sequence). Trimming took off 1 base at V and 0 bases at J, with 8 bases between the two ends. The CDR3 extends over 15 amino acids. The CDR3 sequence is CASSLEKSSTDTQYF. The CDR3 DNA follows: TGTGCCAGCAGCTTAGAGAAGTCTAGCACAGATACGCAGTATTTT.

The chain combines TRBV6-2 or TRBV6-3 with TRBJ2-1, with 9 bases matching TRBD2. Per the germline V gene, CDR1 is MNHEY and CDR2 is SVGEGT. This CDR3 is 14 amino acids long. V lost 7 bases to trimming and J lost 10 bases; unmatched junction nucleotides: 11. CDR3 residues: CASTPRREGREQFF. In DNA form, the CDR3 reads TGTGCCAGCACCCCCCGGCGGGAGGGGCGGGAGCAGTTCTTC.

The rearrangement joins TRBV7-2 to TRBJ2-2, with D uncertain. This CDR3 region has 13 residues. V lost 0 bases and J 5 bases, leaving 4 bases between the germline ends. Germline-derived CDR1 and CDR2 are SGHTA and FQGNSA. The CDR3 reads CASSLAWTGELFF. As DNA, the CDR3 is TGTGCCAGCAGCTTAGCTTGGACCGGGGAGCTGTTTTTT.

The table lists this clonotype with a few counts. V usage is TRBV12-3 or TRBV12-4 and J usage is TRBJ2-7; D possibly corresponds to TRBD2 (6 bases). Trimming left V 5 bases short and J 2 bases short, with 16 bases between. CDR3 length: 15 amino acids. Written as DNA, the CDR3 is TGTGCCAGCAGTCCCGGGAGAAGTCTCACCTACGAGCAGTACTTC. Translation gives CASSPGRSLTYEQYF.

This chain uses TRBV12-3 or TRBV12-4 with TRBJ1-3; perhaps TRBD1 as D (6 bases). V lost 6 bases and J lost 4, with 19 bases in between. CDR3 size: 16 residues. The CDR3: CASRPRWGGEGNTIYF. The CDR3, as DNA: TGTGCCAGCAGACCCCGTTGGGGGGGCGAGGGAAACACCATATATTTT.

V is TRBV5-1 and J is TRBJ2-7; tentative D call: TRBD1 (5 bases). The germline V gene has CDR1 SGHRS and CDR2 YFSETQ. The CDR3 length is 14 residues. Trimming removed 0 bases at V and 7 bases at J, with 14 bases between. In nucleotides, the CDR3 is TGCGCCAGCAGCTTGGAAGTAGGGGCGGAAGAGCAGTACTTC. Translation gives CASSLEVGAEEQYF.

The CDR3 spells CASSLEAGATGELFF. For the CDR3, the DNA is TGTGCCAGCAGTTTGGAAGCGGGGGCCACCGGGGAGCTGTTTTTT. The V and J genes are TRBV27 and TRBJ2-2; 8 nucleotides line up with TRBD2. Germline V CDR1 and CDR2: MNHEY, SMNVEV (reference sequence). Trimming at V came to 3 bases and at J to 4 bases, leaving 4 bases not matched to a gene. The CDR3 is made up of 15 amino acids.

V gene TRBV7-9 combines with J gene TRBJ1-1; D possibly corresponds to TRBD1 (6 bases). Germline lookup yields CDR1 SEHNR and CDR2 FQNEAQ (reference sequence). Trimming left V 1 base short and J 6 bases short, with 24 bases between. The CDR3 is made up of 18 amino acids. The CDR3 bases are TGTGCCAGCAGCTTAGTGGGGGCTATGATCAGACGGGACCCTGAAGCTTTCTTT. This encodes CASSLVGAMIRRDPEAFF. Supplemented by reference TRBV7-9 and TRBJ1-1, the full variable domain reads DTGVSQNPRHKITKRGQNVTFRCDPISEHNRLYWYRQTLGQGPEFLTYFQNEAQLEKSRLLSDRFSAERPKGSFSTLEIQRTEQGDSAMYLCASSLVGAMIRRDPEAFFGQGTRLTVV.

CDR3 sequence: CASRPGGSGELFF. CDR3 nucleotide sequence: TGTGCCAGCAGACCGGGGGGATCCGGGGAGCTGTTTTTT. This chain links TRBV12-3 or TRBV12-4 with TRBJ2-2; 7 bases match TRBD2. V lost 6 bases to trimming and J lost 6 bases; unmatched junction nucleotides: 4. This CDR3 region has 13 residues.

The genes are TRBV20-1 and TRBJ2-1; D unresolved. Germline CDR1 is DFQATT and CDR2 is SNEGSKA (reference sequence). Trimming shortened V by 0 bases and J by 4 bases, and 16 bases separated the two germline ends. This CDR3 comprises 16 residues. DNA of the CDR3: TGCAGTGCTAGAGACCCCTTAGCTAAGGCGTACAATGAGCAGTTCTTC. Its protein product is CSARDPLAKAYNEQFF.

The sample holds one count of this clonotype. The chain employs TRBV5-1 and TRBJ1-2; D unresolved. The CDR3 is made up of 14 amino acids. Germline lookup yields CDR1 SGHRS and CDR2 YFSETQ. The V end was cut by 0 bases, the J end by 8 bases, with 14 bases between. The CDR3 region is CASSLAGVIGGYTF. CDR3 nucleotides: TGCGCCAGCAGCTTGGCGGGCGTGATCGGAGGCTACACCTTC.

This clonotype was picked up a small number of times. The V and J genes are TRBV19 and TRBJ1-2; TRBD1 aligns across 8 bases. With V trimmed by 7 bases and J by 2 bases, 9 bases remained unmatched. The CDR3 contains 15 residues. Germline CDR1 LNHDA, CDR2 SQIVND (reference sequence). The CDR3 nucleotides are TGTGCCAGTACGATATCGCGGACAGGGAACTATGGCTACACCTTC. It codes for CASTISRTGNYGYTF.

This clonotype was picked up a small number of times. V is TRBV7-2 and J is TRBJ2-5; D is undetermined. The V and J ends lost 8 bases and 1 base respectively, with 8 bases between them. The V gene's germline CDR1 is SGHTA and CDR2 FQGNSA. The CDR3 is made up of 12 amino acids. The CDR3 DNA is TGTGCCAGCGCTTACCGCCAAGAGACCCAGTACTTC. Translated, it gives CASAYRQETQYF. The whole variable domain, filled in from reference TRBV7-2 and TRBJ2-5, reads GAGVSQSPSNKVTEKGKDVELRCDPISGHTALYWYRQSLGQGLEFLIYFQGNSAPDKSGLPSDRFSAERTGGSVSTLTIQRTQQEDSAVYLCASAYRQETQYFGPGTRLLVL.

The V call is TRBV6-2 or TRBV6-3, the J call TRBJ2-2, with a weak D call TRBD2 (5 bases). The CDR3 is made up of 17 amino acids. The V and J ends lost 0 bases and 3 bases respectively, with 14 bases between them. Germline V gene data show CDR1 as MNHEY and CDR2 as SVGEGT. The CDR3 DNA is TGTGCCAGCAGTTACTCGAGGGTAACTCGAGACACCGGGGAGCTGTTTTTT. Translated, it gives CASSYSRVTRDTGELFF.

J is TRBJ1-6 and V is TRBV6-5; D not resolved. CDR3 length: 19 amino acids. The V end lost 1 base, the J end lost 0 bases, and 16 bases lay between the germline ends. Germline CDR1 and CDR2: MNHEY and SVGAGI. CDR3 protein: CASSYFFAPGSSYNSPLHF. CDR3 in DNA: TGTGCCAGCAGTTACTTTTTTGCCCCAGGAAGCTCCTATAATTCACCCCTCCACTTT.

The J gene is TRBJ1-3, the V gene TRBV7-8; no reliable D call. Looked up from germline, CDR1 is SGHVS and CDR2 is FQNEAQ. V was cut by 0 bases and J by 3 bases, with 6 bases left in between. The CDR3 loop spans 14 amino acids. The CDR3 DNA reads TGTGCCAGCAGCTTAGCTAGGGATGGAAACACCATATATTTT. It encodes CASSLARDGNTIYF.

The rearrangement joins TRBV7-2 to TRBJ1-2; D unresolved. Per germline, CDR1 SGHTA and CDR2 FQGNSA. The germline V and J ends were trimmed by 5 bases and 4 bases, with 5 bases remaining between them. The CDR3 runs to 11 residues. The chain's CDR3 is CASSPAYGYTF. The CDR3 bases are TGTGCCAGCAGCCCCGCCTATGGCTACACCTTC. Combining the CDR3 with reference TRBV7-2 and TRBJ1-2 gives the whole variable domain GAGVSQSPSNKVTEKGKDVELRCDPISGHTALYWYRQSLGQGLEFLIYFQGNSAPDKSGLPSDRFSAERTGGSVSTLTIQRTQQEDSAVYLCASSPAYGYTFGSGTRLTVV.

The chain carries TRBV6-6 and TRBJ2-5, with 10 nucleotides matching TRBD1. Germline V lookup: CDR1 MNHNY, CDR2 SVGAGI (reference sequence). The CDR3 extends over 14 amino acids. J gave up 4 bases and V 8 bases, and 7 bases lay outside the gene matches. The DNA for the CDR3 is TGTGCCAGCCAGAGGGACAGGGGACGAGAGACCCAGTACTTC. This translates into CASQRDRGRETQYF.

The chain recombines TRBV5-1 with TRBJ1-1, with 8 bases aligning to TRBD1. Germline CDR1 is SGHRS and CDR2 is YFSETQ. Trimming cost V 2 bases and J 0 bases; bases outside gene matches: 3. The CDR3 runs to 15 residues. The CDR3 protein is CASSFGQGMNTEAFF. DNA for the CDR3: TGCGCCAGCAGCTTCGGACAGGGCATGAACACTGAAGCTTTCTTT.

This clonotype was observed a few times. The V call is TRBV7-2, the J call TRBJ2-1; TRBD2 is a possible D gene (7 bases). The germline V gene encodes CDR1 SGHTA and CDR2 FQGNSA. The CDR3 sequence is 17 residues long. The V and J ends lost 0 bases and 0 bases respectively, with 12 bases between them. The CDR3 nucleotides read TGTGCCAGCAGCTTAGCCCCGGGGGGCTACTCCTACAATGAGCAGTTCTTC. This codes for CASSLAPGGYSYNEQFF.

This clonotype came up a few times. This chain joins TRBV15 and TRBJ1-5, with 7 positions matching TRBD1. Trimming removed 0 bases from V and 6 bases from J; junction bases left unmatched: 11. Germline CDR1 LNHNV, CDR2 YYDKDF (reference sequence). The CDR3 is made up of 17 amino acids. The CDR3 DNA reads TGTGCCACCAGCAGAGACCCCGGGACAGTGCAATTTCAGCCCCAGCATTTT. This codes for CATSRDPGTVQFQPQHF.

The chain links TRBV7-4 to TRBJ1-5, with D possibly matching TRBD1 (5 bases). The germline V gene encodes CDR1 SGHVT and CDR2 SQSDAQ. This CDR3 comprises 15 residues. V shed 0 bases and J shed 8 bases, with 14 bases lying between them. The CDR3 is CASSLARDRQEPQHF. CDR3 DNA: TGTGCCAGCAGCTTAGCCAGGGACCGGCAAGAGCCCCAGCATTTT.

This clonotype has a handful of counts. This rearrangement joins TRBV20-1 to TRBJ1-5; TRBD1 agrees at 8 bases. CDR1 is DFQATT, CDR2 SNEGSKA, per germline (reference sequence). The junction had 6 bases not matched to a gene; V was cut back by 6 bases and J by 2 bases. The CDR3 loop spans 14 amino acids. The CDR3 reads CSATGGKGNQPQHF. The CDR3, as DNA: TGCAGTGCCACAGGGGGTAAAGGCAATCAGCCCCAGCATTTT.

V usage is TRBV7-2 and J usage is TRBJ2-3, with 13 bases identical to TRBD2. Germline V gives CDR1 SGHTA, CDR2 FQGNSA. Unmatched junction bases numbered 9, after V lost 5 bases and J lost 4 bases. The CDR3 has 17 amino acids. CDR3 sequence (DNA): TGTGCCAGCAGCCAGCACCGGACTAGCGGGAGTCCAGATACGCAGTATTTT. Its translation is CASSQHRTSGSPDTQYF.

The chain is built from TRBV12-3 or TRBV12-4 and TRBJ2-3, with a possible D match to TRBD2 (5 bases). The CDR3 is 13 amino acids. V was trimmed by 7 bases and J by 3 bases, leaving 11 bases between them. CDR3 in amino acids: CASKPTITDTQYF. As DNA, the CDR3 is TGTGCCAGCAAACCGACTATAACAGATACGCAGTATTTT.

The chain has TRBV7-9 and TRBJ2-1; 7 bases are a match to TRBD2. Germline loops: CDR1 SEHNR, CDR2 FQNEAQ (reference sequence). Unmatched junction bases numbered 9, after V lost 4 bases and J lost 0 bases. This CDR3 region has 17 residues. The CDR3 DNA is TGTGCCAGCAGCTCCCCGTTGGGAGGGCCCTCCTACAATGAGCAGTTCTTC. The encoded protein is CASSSPLGGPSYNEQFF.

The CDR3 nucleotides are TGTGCCAGCAGCTTGAGGACTGTACTCTACGAGCAGTACTTC. It yields the protein CASSLRTVLYEQYF. This sequence joins TRBV7-2 and TRBJ2-7, with D possibly TRBD2 on 5 matching bases. Germline V gene lookup returns CDR1 SGHTA and CDR2 FQGNSA. Trimming took off 3 bases at V and 3 bases at J, with 12 bases between the two ends. The CDR3 contains 14 residues.